The 20 T cell receptor beta chains presented below share a single source sample, sequenced in a study of blood T cell repertoires in COVID-19. The method was immunoSEQ multiplex PCR; TCRdb's version includes in-frame clones alone and lacks a portion of them. Of 200,000 to 250,000 clones listed, roughly 86% are singletons. The specimen was peripheral blood. These receptors were taken from an older woman who had recovered from COVID-19.

V usage is TRBV5-1 and J usage is TRBJ2-7; D possibly corresponds to TRBD1 (6 bases). The V end was cut by 1 base, the J end by 6 bases, with 20 bases between. In germline, CDR1 is SGHRS, CDR2 YFSETQ. This CDR3 region has 16 residues. The CDR3 here is CASSLSTADSSPEQYF. CDR3 nucleotide sequence: TGCGCCAGCAGCTTGTCGACTGCGGACAGTTCGCCCGAGCAGTACTTC. The full variable domain, in which reference TRBV5-1 and TRBJ2-7 provide the parts outside the CDR3, is KAGVTQTPRYLIKTRGQQVTLSCSPISGHRSVSWYQQTPGQGLQFLFEYFSETQRNKGNFPGRFSGRQFSNSRSEMNVSTLELGDSALYLCASSLSTADSSPEQYFGPGTRLTVT.

A note on this clone: Compared with germline, one end of the junction differs, possibly owing to a read error. The rearrangement uses TRBV7-7 and TRBJ2-6; 8 nucleotides align to TRBD2. Germline lookup yields CDR1 SSHAT and CDR2 FNYEAQ (reference sequence). The length of the CDR3 is 16 residues. The CDR3 nucleotides read TGTGCTAGCACCCCGGGAGGGCCCTCTGGGGCCAACGTCCTGACTTTC. Residues: CASTPGGPSGANVLTF.

The CDR3 is CASSQEASGGASRTDTQYF. The DNA for the CDR3 is TGCGCCAGCAGCCAGGAAGCTAGCGGGGGGGCATCTCGCACAGATACGCAGTATTTT. The rearrangement joins TRBV4-1 to TRBJ2-3; TRBD2 aligns across 12 bases. The CDR3 runs to 19 residues. V gave up 3 bases and J gave up 1 base; unmatched junction bases: 11. Germline loops: CDR1 MGHRA, CDR2 YSYEKL.

This sequence joins TRBV5-1 and TRBJ2-7, with 11 bases lining up with TRBD1. The length of the CDR3 is 15 residues. Germline CDR1 and CDR2: SGHRS and YFSETQ. V shed 6 bases, J shed 4 bases, and the junction held 9 bases outside the gene matches. The CDR3 spells CASTHTGTGGYEQYF. DNA of the CDR3: TGCGCCAGCACCCACACCGGGACAGGGGGTTACGAGCAGTACTTC.

The chain carries TRBV6-5 and TRBJ1-2, with TRBD1 as a possible D gene (5 bases). V was shortened by 6 bases and J by 5 bases, with 19 bases between the two germline ends. The germline CDR1 and CDR2 sequences are MNHEY and SVGAGI. The CDR3 is 15 amino acids. The chain's CDR3 is CASSYSDRGTYGYTF. Written as DNA, the CDR3 is TGTGCCAGCAGCTATTCCGACAGAGGTACATATGGCTACACCTTC.

On this clone itself: A far larger clone is one base from this, pointing to a likely read error. The chain couples TRBV14 to TRBJ2-1; D possibly corresponds to TRBD1 (5 bases). Germline V gives CDR1 SGHDN, CDR2 FVKESK. The CDR3 contains 13 residues. Trimming left V 5 bases short and J 3 bases short, with 8 bases between. The CDR3, as DNA: TGTGCCAGCAGCTTTGACAGCTACAATGAGCAGTTCTTC. Encoded protein: CASSFDSYNEQFF.

The V and J genes are TRBV5-5 and TRBJ2-5; 8 nucleotides align to TRBD2. CDR1 SGHKS and CDR2 YYEKEE come from the germline V gene (reference sequence). This CDR3 contains 15 residues. J was trimmed by 5 bases and V by 0 bases; bases with no gene match: 6. CDR3 sequence (DNA): TGTGCCAGCAGCTTGGCCGGGGGGGGCCGGGAGACCCAGTACTTC. Its protein is CASSLAGGGRETQYF.

The chain uses TRBV3-1 (or the pseudogene TRBV3-2) and TRBJ1-5; tentatively, D is TRBD1 (5 bases). This CDR3 is built from 15 residues. Germline V lookup: CDR1 LGHDT, CDR2 YNNKEL (reference sequence). V lost 4 bases, J lost 5 bases, and 15 bases lay in between. The CDR3 spells CASSRGWGKDQPQHF. The CDR3, as DNA: TGTGCCAGCAGCCGAGGCTGGGGCAAGGATCAGCCCCAGCATTTT.

The chain combines TRBV7-2 with TRBJ1-5; a weak D match, TRBD1 (6 bases). Trimming stripped 5 bases from V and 5 bases from J, with 22 bases between. Germline CDR1 is SGHTA and CDR2 is FQGNSA. The CDR3 totals 17 residues. The CDR3 DNA is TGTGCCAGCAGCGGGTCCGGGACATCCCCCTCGTATCAGCCCCAGCATTTT. As protein: CASSGSGTSPSYQPQHF.

Here the CDR3 reads CASSFQGARRNTIYF. The CDR3 DNA sequence: TGTGCCAGCAGTTTTCAGGGGGCGAGAAGAAACACCATATATTTT. The rearrangement uses TRBV28 and TRBJ1-3, with TRBD1 matching over 8 bases. Germline V CDR1 and CDR2: MDHEN, SYDVKM. Germline trimming cut 3 bases from V and 5 bases from J; bases unmatched to any gene: 6. CDR3 length: 15 amino acids.

The chain carries TRBV5-1 and TRBJ2-7; D may be TRBD1 (5 bases). The CDR3 runs 15 residues. Germline lookup yields CDR1 SGHRS and CDR2 YFSETQ. V was shortened by 4 bases and J by 4 bases, with 18 bases between the two germline ends. This CDR3 reads CASSLELLDIYEQYF. In DNA form, the CDR3 reads TGCGCCAGCAGCCTCGAACTTTTGGACATATACGAGCAGTACTTC.

This chain uses TRBV7-6 with TRBJ2-7, with 8 bases identical to TRBD1. The CDR3 is 14 amino acids. Germline V gives CDR1 SGHVS, CDR2 FNYEAQ. V trimming: 4 bases; J trimming: 3 bases; junction bases outside the gene matches: 5. CDR3 sequence: CASSSGQGGYEQYF. The CDR3 nucleotides read TGTGCCAGCAGCTCCGGACAGGGCGGCTACGAGCAGTACTTC.

The J gene is TRBJ1-1, the V gene TRBV5-5, with unresolved D. Germline assignment: CDR1 SGHKS and CDR2 YYEKEE (reference sequence). V was clipped by 4 bases and J by 1 base, with 20 bases between them. CDR3 length: 17 amino acids. The CDR3 protein is CASSPPRGVDRNTEAFF. As DNA, the CDR3 is TGTGCCAGCAGCCCCCCACGCGGGGTAGATAGGAACACTGAAGCTTTCTTT.

This clone was detected only once. J is TRBJ1-1 and V is TRBV6-5, with D perhaps TRBD1 (6 bases). Germline CDR1 reads MNHEY; CDR2 reads SVGAGI. The length of the CDR3 is 15 residues. V was shortened by 7 bases and J by 4 bases, with 19 bases between the two germline ends. The CDR3 sequence: CASTGQRTALTEAFF. As DNA, the CDR3 is TGTGCCAGCACCGGACAGCGCACAGCGCTCACTGAAGCTTTCTTT.

The genes are TRBV7-2 and TRBJ2-7; tentative D call: TRBD2 (6 bases). Germline values: CDR1 SGHTA, CDR2 FQGNSA. Trimming took 5 bases from V and 2 from J, leaving 13 bases between them. The CDR3 totals 14 residues. This CDR3 is CASSPGLLPYEQYF. In DNA form, the CDR3 reads TGTGCCAGCAGCCCGGGACTTCTCCCCTACGAGCAGTACTTC.

The chain employs TRBV7-9 and TRBJ1-6; 7 bases line up with TRBD1. The CDR3 consists of 15 residues. CDR1 is SEHNR and CDR2 is FQNEAQ in the germline V gene (reference sequence). J was trimmed by 7 bases and V by 2 bases; bases with no gene match: 5. As DNA, the CDR3 is TGTGCCAGCAGCTTAAGTGGCAGGGGGAATTCACCCCTCCACTTT. Residues: CASSLSGRGNSPLHF.

This chain uses TRBV6-2 or TRBV6-3 with TRBJ1-5; 10 positions match TRBD1. The CDR3 totals 15 residues. Germline lookup yields CDR1 MNHEY and CDR2 SVGEGT. Unmatched junction bases numbered 10, after V lost 6 bases and J lost 8 bases. This CDR3 reads CASSGRDRGMEPQHF. The CDR3 region has the DNA TGTGCCAGCAGCGGCCGGGACAGGGGAATGGAGCCCCAGCATTTT.

The V and J genes are TRBV28 and TRBJ2-7, with TRBD2 matching 15 bases. Germline CDR1 MDHEN, CDR2 SYDVKM. CDR3 length equals 19 residues. The junction had 12 bases not matched to a gene; V was cut back by 6 bases and J by 0 bases. CDR3 sequence reads: CASSRPGLAGGMISYEQYF. The DNA for the CDR3 is TGTGCCAGCAGCCGCCCGGGACTAGCGGGGGGCATGATCTCCTACGAGCAGTACTTC. Based on the CDR3 plus reference TRBV28 and TRBJ2-7, the full variable domain is DVKVTQSSRYLVKRTGEKVFLECVQDMDHENMFWYRQDPGLGLRLIYFSYDVKMKEKGDIPEGYSVSREKKERFSLILESASTNQTSMYLCASSRPGLAGGMISYEQYFGPGTRLTVT.

CDR3 residues: CASSYSGQGDSPLHF. CDR3 DNA sequence: TGTGCCAGCAGTTACTCGGGACAGGGGGATTCACCCCTCCACTTT. This chain joins TRBV6-5 and TRBJ1-6; 11 nucleotides match TRBD1. CDR1 and CDR2 from the germline V gene are MNHEY and SVGAGI. The CDR3 is made up of 15 amino acids. V trimming: 0 bases; J trimming: 8 bases; junction bases outside the gene matches: 0.

CDR3 sequence reads: CASRKLANVATQYF. In DNA, the CDR3 is TGTGCCAGCAGAAAATTGGCGAACGTAGCGACCCAGTACTTC. The rearrangement uses TRBV6-6 and TRBJ2-5; no clear D gene. CDR1 is MNHNY, CDR2 SVGAGI, per germline (reference sequence). Deletions cut 6 bases from V and 7 bases from J, with 18 bases between. CDR3 length: 14 residues.